This entry lists 30 T cell receptor beta chains sequenced from one sample in a study of Graves' ophthalmopathy and Graves' hyperthyroidism. Researchers took RNA transcripts and amplified TCR beta CDR3 regions from them. The first round was an RT-PCR with HTBI primers, and the second round was a multiplex PCR. TCRdb fed the multiplex PCR reads into MiXCR, producing one record per CDR3 protein. Of about half a million distinct CDR3 sequences in the sample, under 15% were seen once. The sample taken for sequencing was blood. These receptors were taken from a woman under 40 with Graves' ophthalmopathy.

The sample holds many counts of this clonotype. The chain recombines TRBV27 with TRBJ1-6, with unresolved D. V dropped 2 bases and J dropped 0 bases, with 17 bases sitting between them. The CDR3 consists of 19 residues. Germline V lookup: CDR1 MNHEY, CDR2 SMNVEV (reference sequence). In nucleotides, the CDR3 is TGTGCCAGCAGTTTAAATGGGCCGGGCACAAGCTCCTATAATTCACCCCTCCACTTT. It specifies CASSLNGPGTSSYNSPLHF.

The chain combines TRBV6-5 with TRBJ2-7; TRBD1 matches at 9 bases. Trimming removed 4 bases from V and 5 bases from J; junction bases left unmatched: 6. CDR1 is MNHEY and CDR2 is SVGAGI in the germline V gene. The CDR3 runs to 14 residues. The chain's CDR3 is CASSWTGDLNEQYF. CDR3 DNA: TGTGCCAGCAGTTGGACAGGGGATCTCAACGAGCAGTACTTC.

Points on this clonotype: The CDR3 carries no conserved terminal phenylalanine or tryptophan, so it likely arises from a read error. V and J are TRBV6-5 and TRBJ2-5, with D maybe TRBD2 (5 bases). The CDR3 runs to 14 residues. CDR1 is MNHEY, CDR2 SVGAGI, per germline. CDR3 nucleotides: TGTGCCAGCAGTTACTACGGGGAACAAGAGTCCCAGTACTAC. It encodes CASSYYGEQESQYY.

This clonotype has at least ten counts. The CDR3 DNA is TGTGCCAGCTTTGGACAGGGGAAGGAGGTAGGAGGAGGCACTGAAGCTTTCTTT. Encoded protein: CASFGQGKEVGGGTEAFF. V is TRBV6-2 or TRBV6-3 and J is TRBJ1-1; 9 bases agree with TRBD1. V gave up 8 bases and J gave up 4 bases; unmatched junction bases: 20. This CDR3 comprises 18 residues. Germline lookup yields CDR1 MNHEY and CDR2 SVGEGT.

This clonotype was observed at least ten times. This chain uses TRBV5-1 with TRBJ2-7; D possibly corresponds to TRBD2 (5 bases). Per the germline V gene, CDR1 is SGHRS and CDR2 is YFSETQ. CDR3 size: 15 residues. With 0 bases removed from V and 1 base from J, the gap between germline ends came to 11 bases. CDR3 in amino acids: CASSLALEGSYEQYF. CDR3 bases: TGCGCCAGCAGCTTGGCCCTTGAGGGATCCTACGAGCAGTACTTC.

This clonotype was seen at least ten times. The J gene is TRBJ2-7, the V gene TRBV6-5; D remains ambiguous. Germline CDR1 MNHEY, CDR2 SVGAGI. CDR3 length equals 13 residues. V lost 7 bases, J lost 1 base, and 11 bases lay in between. CDR3 nucleotides: TGTGCCAGCATAGTAGGGCCTTCCTACGAGCAGTACTTC. This translates into CASIVGPSYEQYF.

The chain combines TRBV20-1 with TRBJ2-3; unclear D gene. The CDR3 is 14 amino acids. Germline CDR1 is DFQATT and CDR2 is SNEGSKA (reference sequence). V dropped 5 bases and J dropped 1 base, with 13 bases sitting between them. The CDR3 loop is CSAPPETGTDTQYF. The CDR3 DNA reads TGCAGTGCTCCCCCGGAGACCGGCACAGATACGCAGTATTTT.

This chain links TRBV6-2 or TRBV6-3 with TRBJ1-1; D is ambiguous. V lost 8 bases and J lost 11, with 21 bases in between. The CDR3 runs to 13 residues. CDR1 is MNHEY and CDR2 is SVGEGT in the germline V gene. The DNA of the CDR3 is TGTGCCAGCGTAGGCCCATGGACCCGGACGGCTTTCTTT. Translated, it gives CASVGPWTRTAFF.

This chain connects TRBV6-2 or TRBV6-3 to TRBJ1-4; 9 nucleotides agree with TRBD1. V was clipped by 0 bases and J by 3 bases; unmatched bases: 11. The CDR3 covers 19 residues. CDR1 is MNHEY and CDR2 is SVGEGT in the germline V gene. CDR3: CASSYSAGQGAKANEKLFF. In DNA form, the CDR3 reads TGTGCCAGCAGTTACTCGGCGGGACAGGGCGCTAAAGCTAATGAAAAACTGTTTTTT.

This clonotype was counted ten times or more. The chain couples TRBV27 to TRBJ1-1; 7 nucleotides agree with TRBD1. V dropped 5 bases and J dropped 0; count of bases not matched to a gene: 6. Per germline, CDR1 MNHEY and CDR2 SMNVEV (reference sequence). This CDR3 has 15 amino acids. For the CDR3, the DNA is TGTGCCAGCAGTCTCTACAGGGGTCTGAACACTGAAGCTTTCTTT. Translating gives CASSLYRGLNTEAFF.

This clonotype was recorded at least ten times. The V and J genes are TRBV6-2 or TRBV6-3 and TRBJ1-5, with TRBD1 matching over 10 bases. CDR1 is MNHEY and CDR2 is SVGEGT in the germline V gene. The CDR3 is 19 residues long. Unmatched junction bases numbered 15, after V lost 2 bases and J lost 5 bases. In nucleotides, the CDR3 is TGTGCCAGCAGTTACAATCCGGGACAGGGGATGGTTCGAGATCAGCCCCAGCATTTT. Protein: CASSYNPGQGMVRDQPQHF.

In its sample, this clonotype was seen many times. This sequence joins TRBV10-3 and TRBJ1-1; D gene uncertain. The germline V and J ends were trimmed by 0 bases and 1 base, with 9 bases remaining between them. CDR1 and CDR2 from the germline V gene are ENHRY and SYGVKD. This CDR3 is built from 15 residues. The DNA of the CDR3 is TGTGCCATCAGTGAGTCGGCCACTAAGAACACTGAAGCTTTCTTT. Translating gives CAISESATKNTEAFF.

This clonotype was detected ten times or more. The rearrangement links TRBV28 to TRBJ2-5; D uncertain. Germline assignment: CDR1 MDHEN and CDR2 SYDVKM. Trimming took off 8 bases at V and 5 bases at J, with 12 bases between the two ends. This CDR3 comprises 12 residues. The CDR3 here is CASSSVVETQYF. CDR3 in DNA: TGTGCCAGCTCTTCCGTCGTGGAGACCCAGTACTTC.

This clonotype was counted ten times or more. V gene TRBV12-3 or TRBV12-4 combines with J gene TRBJ1-1; D possibly corresponds to TRBD1 (5 bases). Between the trimmed V and J ends, which lost 7 bases and 1 base, there was a span of 13 bases. The CDR3 has 14 amino acids. CDR3 bases: TGTGCCAGCACCCGGACATCATGGAACACTGAAGCTTTCTTT. Translated: CASTRTSWNTEAFF.

This clonotype was found many times. V usage is TRBV6-2 or TRBV6-3 and J usage is TRBJ1-1; no firm D call. Trimming removed 6 bases from V and 5 bases from J, with 16 bases in between. Germline CDR1 is MNHEY and CDR2 is SVGEGT. This CDR3 region has 14 residues. The CDR3 spells CASRHDEKNTEAFF. The CDR3 nucleotides read TGTGCCAGCAGACATGACGAAAAGAATACTGAAGCTTTCTTT.

This clonotype was seen many times. This chain joins TRBV5-6 and TRBJ2-5; D gene ambiguous. This CDR3 contains 16 residues. CDR1 is SGHDT, CDR2 YYEEEE, per germline. With 3 bases removed from V and 3 bases from J, the gap between germline ends came to 18 bases. The CDR3 region has the DNA TGTGCCAGCAGCTGCCCCACAGAAAGGGCAGAAGAGACCCAGTACTTC. It yields the protein CASSCPTERAEETQYF.

This clonotype was counted many times. The chain is built from TRBV20-1 and TRBJ1-5, with 10 bases aligning to TRBD1. CDR1 is DFQATT and CDR2 is SNEGSKA in the germline V gene (reference sequence). The CDR3 has 17 amino acids. The V and J ends lost 6 bases and 0 bases, in that order; junction bases with no gene match: 11. DNA of the CDR3: TGCAGTGCCCAGGACAGGGGGAAGGGTCATAGCAATCAGCCCCAGCATTTT. Translation: CSAQDRGKGHSNQPQHF.

In its sample, this clonotype was seen many times. The gene calls are TRBV7-3 and TRBJ1-2; the D is unclear. Germline CDR1 SGHTA, CDR2 FQGTGA. The CDR3 loop spans 12 amino acids. Trimming took off 5 bases at V and 6 bases at J, with 10 bases between the two ends. CDR3 in amino acids: CASSQKVNGYTF. Written as DNA, the CDR3 is TGTGCCAGCAGCCAGAAGGTGAATGGCTACACCTTC.

This clonotype was counted many times. This chain joins TRBV6-5 and TRBJ1-1, with a tentative D call TRBD1 (5 bases). Germline V gene lookup returns CDR1 MNHEY and CDR2 SVGAGI. This CDR3 is built from 14 residues. Trimming took 2 bases from V and 4 from J, leaving 11 bases between them. The CDR3 sequence: CASSYGTVGTEAFF. CDR3 in DNA: TGTGCCAGCAGTTACGGGACGGTGGGCACTGAAGCTTTCTTT.

This clonotype occurred many times. The chain employs TRBV20-1 and TRBJ1-5, with D tentatively TRBD1 (5 bases). The CDR3 contains 15 residues. Germline CDR1 is DFQATT and CDR2 is SNEGSKA (reference sequence). Trimming pared 1 base from V and 1 base from J, leaving 11 bases between. CDR3 nucleotides: TGCAGTGCTAGAGGTACGGGGGAAAGCAATCAGCCCCAGCATTTT. Translated: CSARGTGESNQPQHF.

This clonotype was seen ten or more times. The gene calls are TRBV6-1 and TRBJ1-6; a weak D match, TRBD1 (6 bases). This CDR3 has 15 residues. The germline gives CDR1 MNHNS, CDR2 SASEGT. V gave up 6 bases and J gave up 10 bases, with 19 bases separating them. CDR3 nucleotide sequence: TGTGCCAGCAGGTCCGGGGGGCAGGGGTACTCACCCCTCCACTTT. Protein product: CASRSGGQGYSPLHF.

This clonotype was observed at least ten times. The gene calls are TRBV25-1 and TRBJ1-1; no clear D gene. The CDR3 consists of 12 residues. V was trimmed by 2 bases and J by 5 bases, leaving 6 bases between them. Germline CDR1 MGHDK, CDR2 SYGVNS. The CDR3 sequence: CASSESYTEAFF. In nucleotides, the CDR3 is TGTGCCAGCAGTGAAAGTTATACTGAAGCTTTCTTT. The variable domain in full, with the rest retrieved from reference TRBV25-1 and TRBJ1-1, is EADIYQTPRYLVIGTGKKITLECSQTMGHDKMYWYQQDPGMELHLIHYSYGVNSTEKGDLSSESTVSRIRTEHFPLTLESARPSHTSQYLCASSESYTEAFFGQGTRLTVV.

This clonotype was detected ten times or more. The rearrangement links TRBV28 to TRBJ1-1; 7 nucleotides align to TRBD1. The V gene's germline CDR1 is MDHEN and CDR2 SYDVKM. V shed 2 bases, J shed 4 bases, and the junction held 10 bases outside the gene matches. The length of the CDR3 is 16 residues. The CDR3 loop is CASSLETGSGVTEAFF. The CDR3 DNA is TGTGCCAGCAGTTTAGAGACAGGGAGTGGGGTCACTGAAGCTTTCTTT.

This clonotype was detected ten times or more. V gene TRBV28 combines with J gene TRBJ1-5; 7 bases match TRBD1. V lost 6 bases to trimming and J lost 5 bases; unmatched junction nucleotides: 16. This CDR3 comprises 17 residues. CDR1 is MDHEN and CDR2 is SYDVKM in the germline V gene. In nucleotides, the CDR3 is TGTGCCAGCAGCTTGAGGTCATACAGGGGAAGTGATCAGCCCCAGCATTTT. Translated, it gives CASSLRSYRGSDQPQHF.

This clonotype has more than one count but fewer than ten. The V and J genes are TRBV3-1 and TRBJ1-2; TRBD1 is a possible D gene (5 bases). This CDR3 is built from 15 residues. The germline CDR1 and CDR2 sequences are LGHDT and YNNKEL (reference sequence). The V gene lost 4 bases and the J gene lost 6 bases, with 18 bases spanning the gap. The CDR3, as DNA: TGTGCCAGCAGCCTAAACCGGGCGGGGGACCATGGCTACACCTTC. Protein: CASSLNRAGDHGYTF.

In this sample, this clonotype turned up many times. This CDR3 is CASSFDLAGRQETQYF. CDR3 in DNA: TGTGCCAGCAGTTTCGACTTAGCGGGGAGACAAGAGACCCAGTACTTC. The chain combines TRBV12-3 or TRBV12-4 with TRBJ2-5, with 8 bases lining up with TRBD2. V trimming: 3 bases; J trimming: 2 bases; junction bases outside the gene matches: 8. The CDR3 is 16 residues long.

J is TRBJ1-5 and V is TRBV12-3 or TRBV12-4, with a weak D call TRBD1 (5 bases). V was trimmed by 1 base and J by 4 bases, leaving 14 bases between them. This CDR3 has 16 residues. This chain's CDR3 is CASSLVSTGGNQPQHF. The CDR3 DNA is TGTGCCAGCAGTTTAGTGAGTACCGGGGGAAATCAGCCCCAGCATTTT.

Ten or more counts support this clonotype. The CDR3 sequence is CASSFRPGQRNTEAFF. The DNA of the CDR3 is TGTGCCAGCAGCTTCCGTCCGGGACAGAGGAACACTGAAGCTTTCTTT. The V and J genes are TRBV7-9 and TRBJ1-1, with TRBD1 matching over 7 bases. The CDR3 is made up of 16 amino acids. Trimming removed 3 bases from V and 1 base from J; junction bases left unmatched: 8. The germline gives CDR1 SEHNR, CDR2 FQNEAQ (reference sequence).

In this sample, this clonotype turned up many times. The gene calls are TRBV28 and TRBJ2-7, with D possibly TRBD1 on 6 matching bases. V was shortened by 6 bases and J by 2 bases, with 11 bases between the two germline ends. CDR1 MDHEN and CDR2 SYDVKM come from the germline V gene. This CDR3 comprises 13 residues. Written as DNA, the CDR3 is TGTGCCAGCAGCTGGACAGCAGCCTACGAGCAGTACTTC. Encoded protein: CASSWTAAYEQYF.

This clonotype was seen just once. The rearrangement uses TRBV12-3 or TRBV12-4 and TRBJ1-3; no reliable D call. V gave up 3 bases and J gave up 0 bases, with 12 bases separating them. CDR3 length equals 16 residues. DNA of the CDR3: TGTGCCAGCAGTTTTACGGACGTCCACTCTGGAAACACCATATATTTT. It is translated as CASSFTDVHSGNTIYF.